Listed here are 11 T cell receptor beta chains from one sample, sequenced in a study of cytomegalovirus exposure and HLA in healthy donors. PCR employed 60 Vbeta and 13 Jbeta primers. The protocol was immunoSEQ multiplex PCR, while the TCRdb copy is restricted to in-frame clones and leaves out a portion. Here the sample table reports 29,000 or so clones. What was sequenced was PBMCs. These receptor sequences come from a man aged 25 to 45 in good health and CMV-seronegative.

The rearrangement joins TRBV5-4 to TRBJ1-2; 7 positions agree with TRBD1. The germline CDR1 and CDR2 sequences are SGHNT and YYREEE (reference sequence). V was pared by 5 bases and J by 8 bases, with 12 bases of the junction left unmatched. The CDR3 covers 14 residues. In nucleotides, the CDR3 is TGTGCCAGCAGACCAGGGACAGAGGCTCGCGGCTACACCTTC. Translating it yields CASRPGTEARGYTF.

The J gene is TRBJ1-4, the V gene TRBV4-3; D call uncertain. Per germline, CDR1 LGHNA and CDR2 YSLEER. This CDR3 is 16 amino acids long. The V and J ends lost 0 bases and 7 bases respectively, with 15 bases between them. The CDR3: CASSQDHTPIGEKLFF. The CDR3 DNA sequence: TGCGCCAGCAGCCAAGATCATACGCCGATCGGTGAAAAACTGTTTTTT.

The chain is built from TRBV27 and TRBJ1-5; D call uncertain. CDR1 is MNHEY, CDR2 SMNVEV, per germline (reference sequence). The CDR3 totals 15 residues. V was clipped by 8 bases and J by 0 bases, with 14 bases between them. The CDR3 here is CASGPLAGSNQPQHF. CDR3 bases: TGTGCCAGCGGGCCACTGGCAGGTAGCAATCAGCCCCAGCATTTT.

The chain couples TRBV9 to TRBJ2-2; a weak D match, TRBD2 (5 bases). CDR1 is SGDLS and CDR2 is YYNGEE in the germline V gene. The V and J ends lost 0 bases and 7 bases respectively, with 13 bases between them. The CDR3 is made up of 15 amino acids. CDR3 region: CASSVELVGLGELFF. Written as DNA, the CDR3 is TGTGCCAGCAGCGTAGAACTAGTTGGTCTCGGGGAGCTGTTTTTT.

For the CDR3, the DNA is TGTGCCAGCAGCTCGAGACAGGGGACCTCCTACGAGCAGTACTTC. This gives the protein CASSSRQGTSYEQYF. The V and J genes are TRBV9 and TRBJ2-7; 8 bases line up with TRBD1. CDR1 and CDR2 from the germline V gene are SGDLS and YYNGEE. V lost 4 bases to trimming and J lost 0 bases; unmatched junction nucleotides: 6. This CDR3 comprises 15 residues.

This chain links TRBV6-5 with TRBJ1-4, with D possibly being TRBD1 (6 bases). Germline-derived CDR1 and CDR2 are MNHEY and SVGAGI. There are 14 residues in the CDR3. The germline V and J ends were trimmed by 5 bases and 4 bases, with 11 bases remaining between them. CDR3 in amino acids: CASSPQGLNEKLFF. The CDR3 nucleotides are TGTGCCAGCAGTCCGCAGGGGCTTAATGAAAAACTGTTTTTT.

The chain is built from TRBV2 and TRBJ1-1; the match to TRBD1 covers 9 bases. CDR3 length equals 15 residues. The V segment lost 7 bases and the J segment 4 bases; nucleotides outside the gene matches: 10. Germline values: CDR1 SNHLY, CDR2 FYNNEI. The CDR3 loop reads CASTLQGAKGTEAFF. The DNA of the CDR3 is TGTGCCAGCACTCTACAGGGGGCGAAGGGCACTGAAGCTTTCTTT. Variable domain in full (rest from reference TRBV2 and TRBJ1-1): EPEVTQTPSHQVTQMGQEVILRCVPISNHLYFYWYRQILGQKVEFLVSFYNNEISEKSEIFDDQFSVERPDGSNFTLKIRSTKLEDSAMYFCASTLQGAKGTEAFFGQGTRLTVV.

V usage is TRBV7-6 and J usage is TRBJ2-7; D unresolved. Looked up from germline, CDR1 is SGHVS and CDR2 is FNYEAQ. V lost 4 bases and J 2 bases, leaving 18 bases between the germline ends. This CDR3 region has 16 residues. The CDR3 region is CASSYLTHQSAYEQYF. The DNA for the CDR3 is TGTGCCAGCAGCTATTTGACCCACCAGAGCGCCTACGAGCAGTACTTC.

The chain combines TRBV4-3 with TRBJ1-2; D call uncertain. V was cut by 0 bases and J by 7 bases, with 12 bases left in between. Germline loops: CDR1 LGHNA, CDR2 YSLEER. CDR3 length equals 14 residues. The CDR3 DNA is TGCGCCAGCAGCCAAGAGCGACGGGCGGGTGGCTACACCTTC. Its protein is CASSQERRAGGYTF.

The chain couples TRBV7-8 to TRBJ2-1; TRBD2 matches at 7 bases. Unmatched junction bases numbered 6, after V lost 4 bases and J lost 0 bases. Germline V CDR1 and CDR2: SGHVS, FQNEAQ. This CDR3 is built from 16 residues. The CDR3 reads CASSSRDYSSYNEQFF. The CDR3 DNA reads as TGTGCCAGCAGCTCCCGGGACTATAGCTCCTACAATGAGCAGTTCTTC.

The chain carries TRBV11-3 and TRBJ2-3, with 11 bases lining up with TRBD2. The CDR3 is 16 amino acids. V trimming: 1 base; J trimming: 6 bases; junction bases outside the gene matches: 6. In germline, CDR1 is SGHNT, CDR2 YENEEA. This chain's CDR3 is CASSLAETSGTDTQYF. CDR3 DNA: TGTGCCAGCAGCTTAGCAGAGACTAGCGGGACTGATACGCAGTATTTT.